The rows below give T cell receptor beta chains drawn from one sample of a study of blood T cell repertoires in COVID-19. Sequencing used immunoSEQ multiplex PCR; TCRdb keeps in-frame clones, though not all of them. The repertoire includes around 160,000 clones, 70% to 90% of them detected once, and more than 7.5% sits in the top ten. Source material: peripheral blood. The receptors were gathered from a woman aged 55-75 years with COVID-19, enrolled during active disease. CDR3s include the opening cysteine and the closing phenylalanine or tryptophan. The D gene is left open where the match is weak. A row's size may be missing; if present it is once, few, many or a size class.

j_call: TRBJ2-2; clone_size: NA; cdr3_length: 16; d_call: NA; v_call: TRBV6-2/TRBV6-3; cdr3_nt: TGTGCCAGCAGTTACGACCCGGGCGGAGGGGCCGGGGAGCTGTTTTTT; cdr3_aa: CASSYDPGGGAGELFF
j_call: TRBJ2-7; clone_size: NA; cdr3_length: 15; d_call: TRBD2; v_call: TRBV7-9; cdr3_nt: TGTGCCAGCAGCACGAGCGGGGGAAGCTCCTACGAGCAGTACTTC; cdr3_aa: CASSTSGGSSYEQYF
j_call: TRBJ1-6; clone_size: NA; cdr3_length: 13; d_call: NA; v_call: TRBV29-1; cdr3_nt: TGCAGCGCGGGGGAGATGGAGAATTCACCCCTCCACTTT; cdr3_aa: CSAGEMENSPLHF
j_call: TRBJ2-5; clone_size: NA; cdr3_length: 12; d_call: NA; v_call: TRBV2; cdr3_nt: TGTGCCAGCAGGAGGGTATCCGAGACCCAGTACTTC; cdr3_aa: CASRRVSETQYF
j_call: TRBJ1-6; clone_size: NA; cdr3_length: 14; d_call: NA; v_call: TRBV27; cdr3_nt: TGTGCCAGCAGTTCCGGGAGCTACAATTCACCCCTCCACTTT; cdr3_aa: CASSSGSYNSPLHF
j_call: TRBJ2-2; clone_size: NA; cdr3_length: 15; d_call: TRBD1; v_call: TRBV11-3; cdr3_nt: TGTGCCAGCAGCTTAGCGGGACAGGGCCTGGAGGAGCTGTTTTTT; cdr3_aa: CASSLAGQGLEELFF
j_call: TRBJ1-5; clone_size: NA; cdr3_length: 13; d_call: NA; v_call: TRBV3-1/TRBV3-2; cdr3_nt: TGTGCCAGCAGCCTAATTAGCAATCAGCCCCAGCATTTT; cdr3_aa: CASSLISNQPQHF
j_call: TRBJ2-3; clone_size: NA; cdr3_length: 16; d_call: TRBD2; v_call: TRBV7-3; cdr3_nt: TGTGCCAGCAGCTCAGGACTAGCGACTAGCACAGATACGCAGTATTTT; cdr3_aa: CASSSGLATSTDTQYF
j_call: TRBJ2-1; clone_size: NA; cdr3_length: 18; d_call: TRBD2; v_call: TRBV7-2; cdr3_nt: TGTGCCAGCAGCTTAAGCCCAGCGGGGGGGATATCCGTCAATGAGCAGTTCTTC; cdr3_aa: CASSLSPAGGISVNEQFF
j_call: TRBJ2-2; clone_size: NA; cdr3_length: 13; d_call: NA; v_call: TRBV7-3; cdr3_nt: TGTGCCAGCAGCCCACAGAGCACCGGGGAGCTGTTTTTT; cdr3_aa: CASSPQSTGELFF
j_call: TRBJ1-2; clone_size: NA; cdr3_length: 14; d_call: TRBD1; v_call: TRBV7-2; cdr3_nt: TGTGCCAGCAGGCCCGGGACAGGGGCCTATGGCTACACCTTC; cdr3_aa: CASRPGTGAYGYTF
j_call: TRBJ2-3; clone_size: once; cdr3_length: 14; d_call: NA; v_call: TRBV5-1; cdr3_nt: TGCGCCAGCAGCTCAGGGGATAGCACAGATACGCAGTATTTT; cdr3_aa: CASSSGDSTDTQYF
j_call: TRBJ2-3; clone_size: NA; cdr3_length: 13; d_call: TRBD1; v_call: TRBV29-1; cdr3_nt: TGCAGCGTCGGGACAGGGGAGGAAGATACGCAGTATTTT; cdr3_aa: CSVGTGEEDTQYF
j_call: TRBJ1-5; clone_size: NA; cdr3_length: 15; d_call: NA; v_call: TRBV6-6; cdr3_nt: TGTGCCAGCACACAATCCCACACTAGCAATCAGCCCCAGCATTTT; cdr3_aa: CASTQSHTSNQPQHF
j_call: TRBJ2-3; clone_size: NA; cdr3_length: 12; d_call: NA; v_call: TRBV7-8; cdr3_nt: TGTGCCAGCAGCCCCGGGACAGATACGCAGTATTTT; cdr3_aa: CASSPGTDTQYF
j_call: TRBJ2-7; clone_size: once; cdr3_length: 15; d_call: TRBD2; v_call: TRBV25-1; cdr3_nt: TGTGCCAGCAGTGAATTAAAGCGGGGGGGAGGCGAGCAGTACTTC; cdr3_aa: CASSELKRGGGEQYF
j_call: TRBJ2-3; clone_size: NA; cdr3_length: 16; d_call: TRBD2; v_call: TRBV9; cdr3_nt: TGTGCCAGCAGCCGTACTAGCGGGGGGTCCACAGATACGCAGTATTTT; cdr3_aa: CASSRTSGGSTDTQYF
j_call: TRBJ2-4; clone_size: NA; cdr3_length: 14; d_call: NA; v_call: TRBV11-2; cdr3_nt: TGTGCCAGCAGCTTCGTGGGGGGGCCTGGCATTCAGTACTTC; cdr3_aa: CASSFVGGPGIQYF
j_call: TRBJ2-7; clone_size: NA; cdr3_length: 15; d_call: NA; v_call: TRBV3-1/TRBV3-2; cdr3_nt: TGTGCCAGCAGCTCGGGACTGGGACAGAACTACGAGCAGTACTTC; cdr3_aa: CASSSGLGQNYEQYF
j_call: TRBJ1-6; clone_size: few; cdr3_length: 13; d_call: NA; v_call: TRBV19; cdr3_nt: TGTGCCAGTAGTGGCGGGGGGCGTTCCCCCCTCCACTTT; cdr3_aa: CASSGGGRSPLHF
j_call: TRBJ2-7; clone_size: NA; cdr3_length: 15; d_call: TRBD1; v_call: TRBV30; cdr3_nt: TGTGCCTGGAGTCCCGGACAGGGGATAGTGTACGAGCAGTACTTC; cdr3_aa: CAWSPGQGIVYEQYF
j_call: TRBJ1-2; clone_size: NA; cdr3_length: 17; d_call: TRBD1; v_call: TRBV3-1/TRBV3-2; cdr3_nt: TGTGCCAGCAGCCCATTAACCGGGACAGGGGCGGTCTATGGCTACACCTTC; cdr3_aa: CASSPLTGTGAVYGYTF
j_call: TRBJ2-2; clone_size: NA; cdr3_length: 17; d_call: TRBD2; v_call: TRBV4-1; cdr3_nt: TGCGCCAGCAGCCAAGACGCACTAGCGGGGGACACCGGGGAGCTGTTTTTT; cdr3_aa: CASSQDALAGDTGELFF
j_call: TRBJ1-2; clone_size: NA; cdr3_length: 15; d_call: NA; v_call: TRBV4-1; cdr3_nt: TGCGCCAGCAGCCGCGGACAGTCGGCCGTCGAGGGCTACACCTTC; cdr3_aa: CASSRGQSAVEGYTF
j_call: TRBJ1-5; clone_size: NA; cdr3_length: 15; d_call: TRBD1; v_call: TRBV3-1/TRBV3-2; cdr3_nt: TGTGCCAGCAGCCAAGGGGACAGTAGCAATCAGCCCCAGCATTTT; cdr3_aa: CASSQGDSSNQPQHF
j_call: TRBJ1-4; clone_size: NA; cdr3_length: 15; d_call: NA; v_call: TRBV19; cdr3_nt: TGTGCCAGTAGTGACCCGCGGGGCGGTAGTGAAAAACTGTTTTTT; cdr3_aa: CASSDPRGGSEKLFF
j_call: TRBJ1-2; clone_size: NA; cdr3_length: 15; d_call: TRBD1; v_call: TRBV11-1; cdr3_nt: TGTGCCAGCAGCTTAAACTCGGGGCAGGGGGACGGCTACACCTTC; cdr3_aa: CASSLNSGQGDGYTF
j_call: TRBJ2-2; clone_size: NA; cdr3_length: 16; d_call: TRBD2; v_call: TRBV5-1; cdr3_nt: TGCGCCAGCAGCTTCCTAGCGGGGGGAGTCACCGGGGAGCTGTTTTTT; cdr3_aa: CASSFLAGGVTGELFF
j_call: TRBJ1-1; clone_size: NA; cdr3_length: 14; d_call: TRBD1; v_call: TRBV14; cdr3_nt: TGTGCCAGCAGCCGAGACAGGGGAGACACTGAAGCTTTCTTT; cdr3_aa: CASSRDRGDTEAFF
j_call: TRBJ1-2; clone_size: NA; cdr3_length: 16; d_call: NA; v_call: TRBV4-3; cdr3_nt: TGCGCCAGCAGCCAAGATCACCTTGGAACAGGCCCCGGTCTGACCTTC; cdr3_aa: CASSQDHLGTGPGLTF
j_call: TRBJ1-1; clone_size: few; cdr3_length: 13; d_call: NA; v_call: TRBV7-8; cdr3_nt: TGTGCCAGCAGCTTAGTTACTATCGGGGGAGCTTTCTTT; cdr3_aa: CASSLVTIGGAFF
j_call: TRBJ1-5; clone_size: NA; cdr3_length: 16; d_call: TRBD1; v_call: TRBV6-5; cdr3_nt: TGTGCCAGCAGTTCCTGGACAGGGCAAAGCAATCAGCCCCAGCATTTT; cdr3_aa: CASSSWTGQSNQPQHF
j_call: TRBJ2-1; clone_size: few; cdr3_length: 15; d_call: NA; v_call: TRBV11-3; cdr3_nt: TGTGCCAGCAGCTTATTTAGAAGCTCCTACAATGAGCAGTTCTTC; cdr3_aa: CASSLFRSSYNEQFF
j_call: TRBJ2-3; clone_size: NA; cdr3_length: 13; d_call: NA; v_call: TRBV27; cdr3_nt: TGTGCCAGCAGAGCTGCGGTCACAGATACGCAGTATTTT; cdr3_aa: CASRAAVTDTQYF
j_call: TRBJ2-7; clone_size: NA; cdr3_length: 14; d_call: NA; v_call: TRBV7-2; cdr3_nt: TGTGCCAGCAGCTTAGGGGGAGGTTCCTACGAGCAGTACTTC; cdr3_aa: CASSLGGGSYEQYF
j_call: TRBJ1-2; clone_size: NA; cdr3_length: 14; d_call: TRBD1; v_call: TRBV4-1; cdr3_nt: TGCGCCAGCAGCCAAGATGGCAGGGGGTATGGCTACACCTTC; cdr3_aa: CASSQDGRGYGYTF
j_call: TRBJ1-1; clone_size: NA; cdr3_length: 15; d_call: NA; v_call: TRBV28; cdr3_nt: TGTGCCAGCAGTTTCCCACAGAGCTGGAACACTGAAGCTTTCTTT; cdr3_aa: CASSFPQSWNTEAFF
j_call: TRBJ2-1; clone_size: NA; cdr3_length: 13; d_call: NA; v_call: TRBV11-1; cdr3_nt: TGTGCCAGCAGCTTAGACTTCGGCGGGGAGCAGTTCTTC; cdr3_aa: CASSLDFGGEQFF
j_call: TRBJ2-3; clone_size: NA; cdr3_length: 15; d_call: NA; v_call: TRBV6-5; cdr3_nt: TGTGCCATTACTCCGGGGGATACCAGCACAGATACGCAGTATTTT; cdr3_aa: CAITPGDTSTDTQYF
j_call: TRBJ1-4; clone_size: few; cdr3_length: 17; d_call: NA; v_call: TRBV19; cdr3_nt: TGTGCCACCGCTTCGAGGGGCGGGGGAGTAAGGGATGAAAAACTGTTTTTT; cdr3_aa: CATASRGGGVRDEKLFF
j_call: TRBJ2-1; clone_size: few; cdr3_length: 16; d_call: TRBD2; v_call: TRBV7-3; cdr3_nt: TGTGCCAGCAGCCTCGGAATGGGCGGGGGCTACAATGAGCAGTTCTTC; cdr3_aa: CASSLGMGGGYNEQFF